This T cell receptor beta chain was sequenced during a study of identical twins. Using its own MiXCR run on the 5' RACE reads, TCRdb lists one record per CDR3 protein. The sample carries 300,000 or so distinct CDR3 sequences, nearly 9.5% recorded once. The CDR3 loop spans 14 amino acids. The same sample was also used in a study of yellow fever vaccine responses in identical twins.

V and J are TRBV12-2 and TRBJ2-7; TRBD2 was called by the table and not checked on the DNA. TRBV12-2 has pseudogene status. Sequencing input: CD8+ T cells sorted from blood. This receptor was obtained from a woman aged 18-29 years in good health. CDR3 coding DNA: TGTGCAAGTCGCCCACTAGTAAGAAGCTACGAGCAGTACTTC. Its translation: CASRPLVRSYEQYF.